This TCR beta chain comes out of a study of T cell repertoires in ileal Crohn's disease. Assay used: immunoSEQ multiplex PCR; TCRdb lists only in-frame clones, some missing. The sample has approximately 3,000 clones, approximately 86% seen once. Time point specified: neoterminal ileum biopsy at postoperative endoscopy, about 6 months after surgery. The sample was ileal tissue. This TCR was recovered from an adult with Crohn's disease.

Here the CDR3 reads CASSLYTGGMNTEAFF. CDR3 DNA: TGTGCCAGCAGCTTATACACAGGGGGTATGAACACTGAAGCTTTCTTT. V is TRBV11-2 and J is TRBJ1-1; 8 bases line up with TRBD1. Per germline, CDR1 SGHAT and CDR2 FQNNGV. The trim removed 2 bases at V and 0 bases at J, leaving 5 bases unmatched. The CDR3 runs to 16 residues.